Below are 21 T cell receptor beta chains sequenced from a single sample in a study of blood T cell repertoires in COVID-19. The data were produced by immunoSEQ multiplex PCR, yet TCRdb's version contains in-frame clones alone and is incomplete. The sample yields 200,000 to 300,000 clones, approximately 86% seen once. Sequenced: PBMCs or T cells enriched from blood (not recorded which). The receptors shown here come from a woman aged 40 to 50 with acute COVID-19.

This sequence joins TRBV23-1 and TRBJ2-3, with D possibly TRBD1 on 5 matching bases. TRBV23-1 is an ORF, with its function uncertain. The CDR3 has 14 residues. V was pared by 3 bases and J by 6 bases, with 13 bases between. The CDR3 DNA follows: TGCGCCAGCAGTCACCAAATACCAGGGGATACGCAGTATTTT. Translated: CASSHQIPGDTQYF.

The CDR3 loop reads CASGQPNEQYF. For the CDR3, the DNA is TGTGCCAGTGGACAGCCCAACGAGCAGTACTTC. This rearrangement joins TRBV19 to TRBJ2-7; a weak D match, TRBD1 (6 bases). CDR1 is LNHDA, CDR2 SQIVND, per germline (reference sequence). The V end was cut by 8 bases, the J end by 5 bases, with 10 bases between. The CDR3 has 11 residues.

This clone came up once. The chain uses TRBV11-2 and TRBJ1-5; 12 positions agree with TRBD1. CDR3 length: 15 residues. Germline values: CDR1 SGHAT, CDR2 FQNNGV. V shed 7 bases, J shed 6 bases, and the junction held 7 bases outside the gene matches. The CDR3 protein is CASNDRGQGAQPQHF. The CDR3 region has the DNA TGTGCCAGCAACGATAGGGGACAGGGGGCTCAGCCCCAGCATTTT.

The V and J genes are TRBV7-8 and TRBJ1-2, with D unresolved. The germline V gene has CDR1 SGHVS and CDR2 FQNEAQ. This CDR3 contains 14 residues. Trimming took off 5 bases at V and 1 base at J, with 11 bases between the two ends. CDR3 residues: CASSTSHFNYGYTF. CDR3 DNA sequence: TGTGCCAGCAGCACCAGTCATTTTAACTATGGCTACACCTTC.

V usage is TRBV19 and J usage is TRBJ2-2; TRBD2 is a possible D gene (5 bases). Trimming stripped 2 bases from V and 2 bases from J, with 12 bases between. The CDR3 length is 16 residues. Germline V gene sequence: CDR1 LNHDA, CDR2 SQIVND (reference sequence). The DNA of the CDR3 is TGTGCCAGTAGTATATCCGCCAGCGGAAACACCGGGGAGCTGTTTTTT. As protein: CASSISASGNTGELFF.

CDR3 DNA sequence: TGTGCCAGCAAACTAGCGGAGGGGGCCGGGGAGCTGTTTTTT. It yields the protein CASKLAEGAGELFF. This chain connects TRBV6-4 to TRBJ2-2, with 8 bases aligning to TRBD2. Germline V gives CDR1 MRHNA, CDR2 SNTAGT. The CDR3 sequence is 14 residues long. The ends lost 7 bases at V and 6 bases at J; junction bases unmatched: 7.

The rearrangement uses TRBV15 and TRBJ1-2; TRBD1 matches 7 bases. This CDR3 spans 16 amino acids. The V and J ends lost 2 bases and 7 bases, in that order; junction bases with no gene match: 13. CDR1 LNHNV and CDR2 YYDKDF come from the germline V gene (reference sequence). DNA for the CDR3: TGTGCCACCAGCAGACTAAGGGCCAGGGGGAACGGTGGCTACACCTTC. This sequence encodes CATSRLRARGNGGYTF.

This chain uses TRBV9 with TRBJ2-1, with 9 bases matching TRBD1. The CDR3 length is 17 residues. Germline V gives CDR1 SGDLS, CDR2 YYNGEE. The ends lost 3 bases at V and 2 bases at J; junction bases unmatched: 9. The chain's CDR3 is CASSAGGGTGTYNEQFF. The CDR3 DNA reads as TGTGCCAGCAGCGCCGGAGGAGGGACAGGGACCTACAATGAGCAGTTCTTC.

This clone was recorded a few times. The chain's CDR3 is CASSVLEIRGEQYF. The DNA for the CDR3 is TGTGCCAGCAGCGTACTTGAGATCCGAGGCGAGCAGTACTTC. This rearrangement joins TRBV9 to TRBJ2-7; D call uncertain. The V end lost 1 base, the J end lost 6 bases, and 14 bases lay between the germline ends. In germline, CDR1 is SGDLS, CDR2 YYNGEE. CDR3 length: 14 amino acids.

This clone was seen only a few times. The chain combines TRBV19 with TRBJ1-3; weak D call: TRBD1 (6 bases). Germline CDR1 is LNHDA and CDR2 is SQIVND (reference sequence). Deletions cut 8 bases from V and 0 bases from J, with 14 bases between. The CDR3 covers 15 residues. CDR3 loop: CASGTTGFSGNTIYF. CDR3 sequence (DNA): TGTGCCAGTGGAACGACAGGCTTCTCTGGAAACACCATATATTTT.

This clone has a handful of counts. The CDR3 sequence is CASSSLAGIYNEQFF. The CDR3 nucleotides are TGTGCCAGCAGTTCATTAGCGGGAATTTACAATGAGCAGTTCTTC. This chain links TRBV27 with TRBJ2-1; 8 positions match TRBD2. Germline V lookup: CDR1 MNHEY, CDR2 SMNVEV (reference sequence). CDR3 length: 15 residues. The V and J ends lost 4 bases and 4 bases, in that order; junction bases with no gene match: 6.

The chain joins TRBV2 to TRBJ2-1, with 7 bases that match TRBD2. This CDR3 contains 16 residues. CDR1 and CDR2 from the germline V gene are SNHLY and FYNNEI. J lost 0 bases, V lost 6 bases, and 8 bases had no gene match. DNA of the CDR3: TGTGCCAGCAGCTATCCCGGGACTACCTCCTACAATGAGCAGTTCTTC. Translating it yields CASSYPGTTSYNEQFF.

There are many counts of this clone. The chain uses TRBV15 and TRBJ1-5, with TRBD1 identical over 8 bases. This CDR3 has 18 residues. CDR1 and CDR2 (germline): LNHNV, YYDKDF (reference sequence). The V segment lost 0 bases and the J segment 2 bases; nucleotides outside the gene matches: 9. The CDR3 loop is CATSRDPGGIEGNQPQHF. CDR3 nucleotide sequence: TGTGCCACCAGCAGAGATCCAGGGGGCATTGAGGGCAATCAGCCCCAGCATTTT.

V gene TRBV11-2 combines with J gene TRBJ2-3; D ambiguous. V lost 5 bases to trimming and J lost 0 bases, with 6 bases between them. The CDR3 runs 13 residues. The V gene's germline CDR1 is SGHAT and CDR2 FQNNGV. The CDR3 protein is CASSLASTDTQYF. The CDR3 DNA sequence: TGTGCCAGCAGCCTTGCGAGCACAGATACGCAGTATTTT.

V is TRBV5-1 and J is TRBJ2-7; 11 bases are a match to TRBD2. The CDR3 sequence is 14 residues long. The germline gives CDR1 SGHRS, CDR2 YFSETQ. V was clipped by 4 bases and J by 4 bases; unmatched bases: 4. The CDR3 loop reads CASSAGLAAYEQYF. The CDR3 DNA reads TGCGCCAGCAGCGCGGGACTAGCGGCATACGAGCAGTACTTC.

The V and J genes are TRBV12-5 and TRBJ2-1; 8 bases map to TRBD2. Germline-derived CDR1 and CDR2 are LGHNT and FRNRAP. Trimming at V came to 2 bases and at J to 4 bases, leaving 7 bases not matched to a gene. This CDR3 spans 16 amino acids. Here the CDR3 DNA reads TGTGCTAGTGGTTTGATGACTAGCGTTGAATACAATGAGCAGTTCTTC. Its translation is CASGLMTSVEYNEQFF.

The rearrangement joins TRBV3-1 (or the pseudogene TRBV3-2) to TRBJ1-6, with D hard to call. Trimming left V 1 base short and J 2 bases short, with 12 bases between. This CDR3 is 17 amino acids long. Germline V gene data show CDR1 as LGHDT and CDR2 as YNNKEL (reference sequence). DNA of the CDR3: TGTGCCAGCAGCCAAGGATCAGGCATAACCTATAATTCACCCCTCCACTTT. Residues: CASSQGSGITYNSPLHF.

The CDR3 coding sequence is TGTGCCAGCTCACCTGCAGGTTGGATCTTGTTTTTT. It translates to CASSPAGWILFF. The V gene is TRBV18, the J gene TRBJ1-4; D not resolved. Trimming removed 3 bases from V and 15 bases from J, with 14 bases in between. Germline V CDR1 and CDR2: KGHSH, LQKENI. This CDR3 has 12 residues.

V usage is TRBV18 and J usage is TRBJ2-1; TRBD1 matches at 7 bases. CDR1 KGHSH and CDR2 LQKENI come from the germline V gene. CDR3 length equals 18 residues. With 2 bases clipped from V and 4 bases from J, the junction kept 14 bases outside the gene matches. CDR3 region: CASSPVSFWDRVYNEQFF. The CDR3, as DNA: TGTGCCAGCTCACCAGTCTCGTTTTGGGACAGAGTTTACAATGAGCAGTTCTTC.

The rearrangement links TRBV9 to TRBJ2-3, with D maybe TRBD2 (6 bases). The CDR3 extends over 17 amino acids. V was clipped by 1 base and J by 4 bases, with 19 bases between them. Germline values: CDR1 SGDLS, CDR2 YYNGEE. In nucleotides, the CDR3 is TGTGCCAGCAGCGTAACCCGGGACTTAAGAAGGGCAGATACGCAGTATTTT. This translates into CASSVTRDLRRADTQYF.

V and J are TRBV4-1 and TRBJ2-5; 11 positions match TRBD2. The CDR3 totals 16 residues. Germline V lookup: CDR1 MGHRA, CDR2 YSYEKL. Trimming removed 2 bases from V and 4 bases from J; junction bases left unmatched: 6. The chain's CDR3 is CASSQPTSGRIETQYF. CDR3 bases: TGCGCCAGCAGCCAACCCACTAGCGGGAGAATAGAGACCCAGTACTTC.